This T cell receptor (beta chain) was identified during a study of CD8 T cells in Susac syndrome. Notes on the study in general: In its TCR sequencing and HLA analysis, the study acknowledged that the number of individuals was relatively small.

Random-hexamer reverse transcription was applied to about 0.45 to 1 ug RNA. TCR beta CDR3 was amplified by immunoSEQ covering 54 Vbeta and 13 Jbeta. TCRdb re-analysed the immunoSEQ multiplex PCR reads in MiXCR, keeping a single row per CDR3 protein. Found here are approximately 70,000 distinct CDR3 sequences, roughly 95% of them singletons; the top ten hold 0.11%. CDR1 is SQVTM, CDR2 ANQGSEA, per germline. Trimming shortened V by 3 bases and J by 4 bases, and 18 bases separated the two germline ends. The CDR3 extends over 15 amino acids. Sequencing of TCR beta was performed on blood CD8+ T cells and on blood CD4+ T cells. Negative isolation yielded the CD8+ and CD4+ T cells, while FACS enriched the TEMRA cells. On this clonotype itself: Its antigen is unidentified.

Material for sequencing was CD4+ T cells from PBMCs. This sequence joins TRBV29-1 and TRBJ2-5, with D possibly being TRBD1 (6 bases). The TCR comes from a human donor with multiple sclerosis. CDR3: CSVDTRGRGRETQYF. CDR3 nucleotides: TGCAGCGTTGATACCAGGGGCAGGGGAAGAGAGACCCAGTACTTC.